This entry lists 3 T cell receptor beta chains sequenced from one sample in a study of shared clonotypes between healthy human individuals. This table comes from immunoSEQ multiplex PCR, and its TCRdb copy is limited to in-frame clones, with some not included. This table holds hundreds of thousands of clones, 90% to 95% found once. CD45RO-negative, CCR7-positively selected cells formed the naive CD8 fraction, excluding terminally differentiated effector memory CD45RA+ cells. The sequencing input was naive CD8+ T cells sorted from blood. Receptors were obtained from a man aged 25-45 years in good health.

The chain couples TRBV2 to TRBJ2-3; D is undetermined. The CDR3 is 15 amino acids. Deletions cut 2 bases from V and 6 bases from J, with 15 bases between. Germline-derived CDR1 and CDR2 are SNHLY and FYNNEI. CDR3 in amino acids: CASSETWDVSDTQYF. CDR3 DNA sequence: TGTGCCAGCAGTGAAACCTGGGATGTTTCGGATACGCAGTATTTT.

This sequence joins TRBV6-5 and TRBJ1-1; D ambiguous. Per germline, CDR1 MNHEY and CDR2 SVGAGI. V was shortened by 2 bases and J by 1 base, with 8 bases between the two germline ends. The CDR3 has 14 amino acids. The CDR3 bases are TGTGCCAGCAGTTACCTTACAGAGAACACTGAAGCTTTCTTT. It translates to CASSYLTENTEAFF.

This clone was picked up one time. V usage is TRBV5-6 and J usage is TRBJ2-4; D gene ambiguous. V lost 1 base and J lost 7, with 9 bases in between. The CDR3 has 13 residues. Germline lookup yields CDR1 SGHDT and CDR2 YYEEEE. CDR3 amino acids: CASSLYEKNIQYF. The CDR3 DNA is TGTGCCAGCAGCTTGTACGAGAAGAACATTCAGTACTTC.